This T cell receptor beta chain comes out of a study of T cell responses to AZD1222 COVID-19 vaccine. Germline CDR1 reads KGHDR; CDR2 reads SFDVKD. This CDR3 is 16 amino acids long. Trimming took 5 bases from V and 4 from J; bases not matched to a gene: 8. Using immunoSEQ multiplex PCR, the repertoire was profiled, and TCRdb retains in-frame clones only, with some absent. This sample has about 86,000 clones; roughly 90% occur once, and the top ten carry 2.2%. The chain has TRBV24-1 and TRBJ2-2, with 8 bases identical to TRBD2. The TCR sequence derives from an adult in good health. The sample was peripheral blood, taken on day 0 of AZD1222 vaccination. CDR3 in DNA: TGTGCCACCAGTGGCGGGGGGCGAGGGGCCACCGGGGAGCTGTTTTTT. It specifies CATSGGGRGATGELFF.